This T cell receptor (beta chain) was obtained from a study of beta chain features in type 1 diabetes. Findings and caveats of the study: Patients' naive, central memory and regulatory TCRB repertoires appeared more alike than those of healthy donors. For Type 1 diabetes patients, all four CD4+ subsets carried TCRB CDR3s that were moderately but significantly shorter.

This clone was detected only a few times. No antigen is known for it. The authors reverse transcribed all of the isolated RNA, so sequencing captured expressed TCRB transcripts. Using immunoSEQ multiplex PCR, the repertoire was profiled, and TCRdb retains in-frame clones only, with some absent. Of 200,000 to 300,000 clones listed, 11% to 15% are singletons. This receptor was identified in a man aged 25 to 40 with type 1 diabetes. Source material: naive CD4+ T cells from blood.

CDR3 sequence reads: CSVAGVSSGANVLTF. CDR3 DNA: TGCAGCGTAGCAGGGGTGAGCTCTGGGGCCAACGTCCTGACTTTC. This chain uses TRBV29-1 with TRBJ2-6, with a tentative D call TRBD1 (6 bases). Trimming pared 6 bases from V and 0 bases from J, leaving 12 bases between. The CDR3 extends over 15 amino acids. Germline V lookup: CDR1 SQVTM, CDR2 ANQGSEA.